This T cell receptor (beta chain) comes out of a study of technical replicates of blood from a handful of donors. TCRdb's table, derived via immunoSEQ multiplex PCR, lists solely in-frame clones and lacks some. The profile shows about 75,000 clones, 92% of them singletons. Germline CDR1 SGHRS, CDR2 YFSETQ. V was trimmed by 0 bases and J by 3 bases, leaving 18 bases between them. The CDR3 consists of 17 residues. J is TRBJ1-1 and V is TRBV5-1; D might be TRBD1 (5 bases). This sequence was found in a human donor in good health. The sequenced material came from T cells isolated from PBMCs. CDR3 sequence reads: CASSLEGQGLRDTEAFF. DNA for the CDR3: TGCGCCAGCAGCTTGGAAGGACAAGGCCTAAGGGACACTGAAGCTTTCTTT.